A selection of T cell receptor beta chains follows, all from one sample in a study of blood T cell repertoires in COVID-19. Sequenced by immunoSEQ multiplex PCR; TCRdb stores in-frame clones only, minus some. The data contain around 250,000 clones, over 80% of them seen just once; the ten biggest clones take up about 4%. Sequenced: PBMCs or T cells enriched from blood (not recorded which). Receptors originate from a woman aged 25-40 years with acute COVID-19. Both conserved end residues are part of each CDR3. A D gene is named only where the DNA matches it firmly. Not all rows give a size; the values are once, few, many and, for expanded clones, a class.

size: .; D: .; J: TRBJ2-2; V: TRBV7-9; DNA: TGTGCCAGCAGCTTAAGGCGGCTTTCCCCCGGGGAGCTGTTTTTT; CDR3: CASSLRRLSPGELFF
size: .; D: TRBD2; J: TRBJ2-3; V: TRBV7-9; DNA: TGTGCCAGCAGCTTCTTCTCAGCGGGAGCAGATACGCAGTATTTT; CDR3: CASSFFSAGADTQYF
size: once; D: .; J: TRBJ2-3; V: TRBV12-1; DNA: TGTGCCAGCAGCTTTGGGGGAGCGGGAGTCGGCACAGATACGCAGTATTTT; CDR3: CASSFGGAGVGTDTQYF
size: .; D: TRBD1; J: TRBJ2-7; V: TRBV28; DNA: TGTGCCAGCAGTCGACCGGGACAGTACTCCTACGAGCAGTACTTC; CDR3: CASSRPGQYSYEQYF
size: .; D: .; J: TRBJ2-3; V: TRBV29-1; DNA: TGCAGCGTTGGTCGGGAGTCCGATACGCAGTATTTT; CDR3: CSVGRESDTQYF
size: .; D: .; J: TRBJ2-3; V: TRBV19; DNA: TGTGCCAGTAGTATCTTCGGCGCGGGCAGCACAGATACGCAGTATTTT; CDR3: CASSIFGAGSTDTQYF
size: .; D: .; J: TRBJ1-1; V: TRBV6-2/TRBV6-3; DNA: TGTGCCAGCAGTTCCCTCAGGGACTCGAACACTGAAGCTTTCTTT; CDR3: CASSSLRDSNTEAFF
size: .; D: TRBD1; J: TRBJ2-3; V: TRBV12-5; DNA: TGTGCTAGTGCTCAGGACAGGGGGTCAACGCAGTATTTT; CDR3: CASAQDRGSTQYF
size: few; D: TRBD2; J: TRBJ2-7; V: TRBV2; DNA: TGTGCCAGCAAGCGGGAGTACGAGCAGTACTTC; CDR3: CASKREYEQYF
size: .; D: .; J: TRBJ1-5; V: TRBV19; DNA: TGTGCCAGTACCGCAGGGGATTGGAATCAGCCCCAGCATTTT; CDR3: CASTAGDWNQPQHF
size: .; D: TRBD2; J: TRBJ2-1; V: TRBV9; DNA: TGTGCCAGCACGGCTAGCGGTAGCTCCTACAATGAGCAGTTCTTC; CDR3: CASTASGSSYNEQFF
size: once; D: TRBD1; J: TRBJ1-4; V: TRBV3-1/TRBV3-2; DNA: TGTGCCAGCAGCCAAGGGACAGGGGGCATTGAAAAACTGTTTTTT; CDR3: CASSQGTGGIEKLFF
size: .; D: .; J: TRBJ1-4; V: TRBV7-8; DNA: TGTGCCAGCAGCTTAGAGGGCGGGGTCGAAAAACTGTTTTTT; CDR3: CASSLEGGVEKLFF
size: .; D: .; J: TRBJ2-7; V: TRBV3-1/TRBV3-2; DNA: TGTGCCAGCAGCCAAGACCAGGATTCCTACGAGCAGTACTTC; CDR3: CASSQDQDSYEQYF
size: .; D: TRBD2; J: TRBJ2-1; V: TRBV11-2; DNA: TGTGCCAGCAGCCGCAGGACTAGCGGGACGGCGAGCTCCTACAATGAGCAGTTCTTC; CDR3: CASSRRTSGTASSYNEQFF
size: .; D: TRBD1; J: TRBJ1-2; V: TRBV7-9; DNA: TGTGCCAGCAGCCGGGGACAGACAAATATATGGGCCTACACCTTC; CDR3: CASSRGQTNIWAYTF
size: once; D: .; J: TRBJ1-1; V: TRBV19; DNA: TGTGCCAGTAGTTCGGTCGGGGGGAACACTGAAGCTTTCTTT; CDR3: CASSSVGGNTEAFF
size: .; D: TRBD2; J: TRBJ2-7; V: TRBV9; DNA: TGTGCCAGCAGCGTGGCAGCGGGAGCGGGCGAGCAGTACTTC; CDR3: CASSVAAGAGEQYF
size: .; D: .; J: TRBJ1-1; V: TRBV3-1/TRBV3-2; DNA: TGTGCCAGCAGCCAAGATAGATCTGAAGCTTTCTTT; CDR3: CASSQDRSEAFF
size: .; D: .; J: TRBJ1-5; V: TRBV20-1; DNA: TGCAGTGCTAGTTTGGAGAAAGGCAATCAGCCCCAGCATTTT; CDR3: CSASLEKGNQPQHF
size: .; D: .; J: TRBJ1-1; V: TRBV7-2; DNA: TGTGCCAGCAGCCCCCCGCGGGGATACACTGAAGCTTTCTTT; CDR3: CASSPPRGYTEAFF
size: once; D: .; J: TRBJ2-1; V: TRBV3-1/TRBV3-2; DNA: TGTGCCAGCAGCCAGCCTTTGTCGGTAGACTACAATGAGCAGTTCTTC; CDR3: CASSQPLSVDYNEQFF
size: .; D: TRBD1; J: TRBJ2-1; V: TRBV30; DNA: TGTGCCTGGACCCGAGGGGGACAGGGAAACAATGAGCAGTTCTTC; CDR3: CAWTRGGQGNNEQFF
size: .; D: TRBD1; J: TRBJ1-6; V: TRBV7-9; DNA: TGTGCCAGCAGCTCCAGTACACAGGGGGCCTATAATTCACCCCTCCACTTT; CDR3: CASSSSTQGAYNSPLHF
size: .; D: TRBD1; J: TRBJ2-3; V: TRBV29-1; DNA: TGCAGCGTTAAGACAGGGGCAGATACGCAGTATTTT; CDR3: CSVKTGADTQYF
size: .; D: .; J: TRBJ1-2; V: TRBV5-4; DNA: TGTGCCAGCAGCTTGGAAGACGGGCAGGGCTATGGCTACACCTTC; CDR3: CASSLEDGQGYGYTF
size: .; D: .; J: TRBJ1-1; V: TRBV3-1/TRBV3-2; DNA: TGTGCCAGCAGGAAAGCGGGCCAGATCACTGAAGCTTTCTTT; CDR3: CASRKAGQITEAFF
size: .; D: .; J: TRBJ2-7; V: TRBV11-2; DNA: TGTGCCAGCAGCTTAGGAGGCGGAGGCTACGAGCAGTACTTC; CDR3: CASSLGGGGYEQYF
size: .; D: TRBD1; J: TRBJ1-2; V: TRBV18; DNA: TGTGCCAGCACAGACAGGGTTTATGGCTACACCTTC; CDR3: CASTDRVYGYTF
size: .; D: TRBD2; J: TRBJ2-3; V: TRBV6-5; DNA: TGTGCCAGCAGTTTAGGACTAGCTGGCACAGATACGCAGTATTTT; CDR3: CASSLGLAGTDTQYF